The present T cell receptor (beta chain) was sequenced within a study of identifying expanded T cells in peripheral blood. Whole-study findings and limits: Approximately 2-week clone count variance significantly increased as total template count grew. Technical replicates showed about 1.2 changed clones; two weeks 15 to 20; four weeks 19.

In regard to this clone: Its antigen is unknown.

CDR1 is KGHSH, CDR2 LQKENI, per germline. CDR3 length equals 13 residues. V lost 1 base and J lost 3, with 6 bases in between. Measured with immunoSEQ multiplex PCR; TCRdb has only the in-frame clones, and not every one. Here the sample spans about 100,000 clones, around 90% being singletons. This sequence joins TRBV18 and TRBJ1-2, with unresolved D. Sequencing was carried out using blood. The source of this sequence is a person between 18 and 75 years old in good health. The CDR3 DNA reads TGTGCCAGCTCACCACAGACCGACTATGGCTACACCTTC. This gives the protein CASSPQTDYGYTF.